This T cell receptor beta chain was sequenced during a study of human T cells and chemical hapten exposure. Via MiXCR, TCRdb re-called the RACE reads, giving one row per CDR3 protein. The sample yields more than 70,000 distinct CDR3 sequences, approximately 10% seen once. This clonotype was observed a handful of times. Time point described: patch test 2, 6 weeks after DPC sensitization. As for treatment: therapeutic diphenylcyclopropenone sensitization with weekly scalp DPC. Suited to DPC and affected by alopecia, the donors ranged from 18 to 70 years old. Trimming removed 4 bases from V and 5 bases from J, with 15 bases in between. Germline V CDR1 and CDR2: SEHNR, FQNEAQ (reference sequence). This CDR3 contains 15 residues.

V usage is TRBV7-9 and J usage is TRBJ1-5, with unresolved D. Sequencing was performed on whole blood, taken in connection with sensitization to the hapten diphenylcyclopropenone (DPC). This TCR came from a man younger than 35 with alopecia areata. Some clones in this sample may be carry-over from other donors' samples. This CDR3 is CASSSFDAPDQPQHF. The CDR3 bases are TGTGCCAGCAGCTCCTTCGACGCCCCAGATCAGCCCCAGCATTTT.